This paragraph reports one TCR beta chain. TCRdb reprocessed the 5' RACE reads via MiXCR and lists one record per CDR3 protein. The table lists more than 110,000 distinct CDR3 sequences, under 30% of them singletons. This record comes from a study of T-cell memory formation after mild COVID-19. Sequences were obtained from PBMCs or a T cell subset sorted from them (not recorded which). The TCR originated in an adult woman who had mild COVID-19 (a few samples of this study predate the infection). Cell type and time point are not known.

CDR3 sequence reads: CASSPRGGAYEQYF. CDR3 nucleotides: TGTGCCAGCAGCCCGCGGGGGGGAGCCTACGAGCAGTACTTC. This chain connects TRBV7-9 to TRBJ2-7; 9 bases map to TRBD2. Germline V gives CDR1 SEHNR, CDR2 FQNEAQ (reference sequence). The CDR3 loop spans 14 amino acids. V dropped 5 bases and J dropped 2; count of bases not matched to a gene: 4.